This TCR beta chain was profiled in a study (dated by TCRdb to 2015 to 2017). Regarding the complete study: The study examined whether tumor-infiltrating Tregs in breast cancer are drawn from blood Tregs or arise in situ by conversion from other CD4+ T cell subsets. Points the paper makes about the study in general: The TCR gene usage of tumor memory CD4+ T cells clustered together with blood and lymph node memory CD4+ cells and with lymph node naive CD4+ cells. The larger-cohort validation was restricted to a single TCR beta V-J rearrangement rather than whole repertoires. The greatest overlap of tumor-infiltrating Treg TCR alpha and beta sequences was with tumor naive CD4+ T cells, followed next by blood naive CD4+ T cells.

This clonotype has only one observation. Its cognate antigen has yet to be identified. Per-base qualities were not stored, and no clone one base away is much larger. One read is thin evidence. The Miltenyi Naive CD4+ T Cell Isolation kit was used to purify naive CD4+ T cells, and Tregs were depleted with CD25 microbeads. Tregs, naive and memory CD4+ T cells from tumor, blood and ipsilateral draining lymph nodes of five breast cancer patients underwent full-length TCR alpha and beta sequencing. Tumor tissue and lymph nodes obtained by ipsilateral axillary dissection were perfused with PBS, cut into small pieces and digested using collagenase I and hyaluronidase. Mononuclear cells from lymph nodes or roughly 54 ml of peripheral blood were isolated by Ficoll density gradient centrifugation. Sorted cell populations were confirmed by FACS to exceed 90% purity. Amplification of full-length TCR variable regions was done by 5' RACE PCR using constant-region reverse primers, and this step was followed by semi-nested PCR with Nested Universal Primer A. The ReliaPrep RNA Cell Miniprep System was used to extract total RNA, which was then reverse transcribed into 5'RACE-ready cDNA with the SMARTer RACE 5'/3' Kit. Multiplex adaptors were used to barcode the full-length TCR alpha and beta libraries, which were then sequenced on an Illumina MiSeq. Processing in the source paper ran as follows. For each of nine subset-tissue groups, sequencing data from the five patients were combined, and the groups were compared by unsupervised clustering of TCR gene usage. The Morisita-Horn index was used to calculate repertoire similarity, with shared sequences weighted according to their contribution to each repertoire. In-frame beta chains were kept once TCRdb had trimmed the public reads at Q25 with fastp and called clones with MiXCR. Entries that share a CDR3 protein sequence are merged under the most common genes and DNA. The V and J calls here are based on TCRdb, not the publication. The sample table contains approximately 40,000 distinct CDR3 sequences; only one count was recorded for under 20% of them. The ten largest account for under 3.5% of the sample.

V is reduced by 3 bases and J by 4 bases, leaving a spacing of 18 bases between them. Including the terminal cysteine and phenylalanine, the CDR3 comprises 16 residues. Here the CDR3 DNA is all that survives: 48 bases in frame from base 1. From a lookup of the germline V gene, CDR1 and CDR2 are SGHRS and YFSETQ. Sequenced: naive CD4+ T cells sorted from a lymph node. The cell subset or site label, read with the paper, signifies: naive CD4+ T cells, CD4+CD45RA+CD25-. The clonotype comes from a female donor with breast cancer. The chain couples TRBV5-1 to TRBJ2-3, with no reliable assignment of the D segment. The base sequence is TGCGCCAGCAGCTCGGTGAAACCTGGATGGGCAGATACGCAGTATTTT. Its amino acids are CASSSVKPGWADTQYF.